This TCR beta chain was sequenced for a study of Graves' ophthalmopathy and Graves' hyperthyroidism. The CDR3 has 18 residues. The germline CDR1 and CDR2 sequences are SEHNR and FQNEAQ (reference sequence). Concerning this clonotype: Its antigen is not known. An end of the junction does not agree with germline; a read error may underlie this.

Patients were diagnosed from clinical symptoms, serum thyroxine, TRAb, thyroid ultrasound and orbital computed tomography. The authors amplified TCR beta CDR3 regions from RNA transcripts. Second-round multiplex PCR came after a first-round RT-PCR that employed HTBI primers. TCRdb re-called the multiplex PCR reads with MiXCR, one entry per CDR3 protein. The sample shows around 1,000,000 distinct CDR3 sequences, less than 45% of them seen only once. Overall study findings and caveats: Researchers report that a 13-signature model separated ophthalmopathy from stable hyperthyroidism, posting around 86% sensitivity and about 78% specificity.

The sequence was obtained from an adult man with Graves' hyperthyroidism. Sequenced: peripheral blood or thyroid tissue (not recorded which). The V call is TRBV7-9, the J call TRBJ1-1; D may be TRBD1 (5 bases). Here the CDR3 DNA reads TGTGCCAGCAGCTCCCGAACCCTGGGGGTGGCCCGAGACACTGAAGATTTCTTT. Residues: CASSSRTLGVARDTEDFF.